This entry lists 31 T cell receptor beta chains sequenced from one sample in a study of blood T cells in healthy people across ages. With a J-beta primer mix and a sample-barcoded 5' primer, a second PCR ran about 7 to 12 cycles. MiXCR, run by TCRdb on the 5' RACE reads, gives a single entry per CDR3 protein. This sample yields 550,000 to 700,000 distinct CDR3 sequences, of which 27% are seen a single time; approximately 17% belongs to the top ten. Sequences were obtained from blood. These receptors were obtained from a woman between 65 and 79 years old in good health.

This sequence joins TRBV27 and TRBJ2-7; D is undetermined. Germline CDR1 reads MNHEY; CDR2 reads SMNVEV (reference sequence). V was clipped by 5 bases and J by 4 bases, with 15 bases between them. The CDR3 totals 14 residues. The CDR3 spells CASSPVEQIYEQYF. For the CDR3, the DNA is TGTGCCAGCAGTCCCGTCGAACAGATTTACGAGCAGTACTTC.

The rearrangement joins TRBV11-2 to TRBJ2-5; tentative D call: TRBD1 (5 bases). The ends were cut back, 3 bases at V and 4 bases at J, with 12 bases in the middle. From germline, CDR1 is SGHAT and CDR2 FQNNGV. The CDR3 sequence is 14 residues long. The chain's CDR3 is CASSFIVQGETQYF. The DNA of the CDR3 is TGTGCCAGCAGCTTTATAGTGCAGGGAGAGACCCAGTACTTC.

A few counts support this clonotype. This chain uses TRBV3-1 with TRBJ2-3; TRBD1 agrees at 11 bases. After removal of 6 bases from V and 5 bases from J, the junction contained 7 bases not matched to a gene. The CDR3 runs to 15 residues. Germline CDR1 and CDR2: LGHDT and YNNKEL (reference sequence). As DNA, the CDR3 is TGTGCCAGCAGACTTGGACAGGGGGCGATAGATACGCAGTATTTT. Protein sequence: CASRLGQGAIDTQYF.

This chain's CDR3 is CASSWDRGDGYTF. The DNA of the CDR3 is TGCGCCAGCAGCTGGGACAGGGGGGATGGCTACACCTTC. This chain connects TRBV5-1 to TRBJ1-2; TRBD1 aligns across 11 bases. Germline V gene data show CDR1 as SGHRS and CDR2 as YFSETQ. The ends lost 3 bases at V and 6 bases at J; junction bases unmatched: 1. This CDR3 has 13 residues.

In the case of this clonotype: At one end the junction does not follow the germline gene, possibly because of a read error. V and J are TRBV7-9 and TRBJ1-1; TRBD1 might be the D (5 bases). The CDR3 runs 13 residues. The V gene's germline CDR1 is SEHNR and CDR2 FQNEAQ (reference sequence). DNA of the CDR3: TGTACCAGCAGCCCTCAGGGACGTCTCGGAGCTTTCTTT. This codes for CTSSPQGRLGAFF.

V is TRBV5-1 and J is TRBJ2-2; 9 bases are a match to TRBD1. The CDR3 spans 16 residues. Trimming took 4 bases from V and 6 from J; bases not matched to a gene: 10. CDR1 is SGHRS and CDR2 is YFSETQ in the germline V gene. The CDR3 DNA reads as TGCGCCAGCAGCCCGGCCGGGACAGGGTTGGCCGGGGAGCTGTTTTTT. It codes for CASSPAGTGLAGELFF.

In this sample, this clonotype turned up a few times. This sequence joins TRBV18 and TRBJ2-7, with 7 bases that match TRBD1. This CDR3 is built from 17 residues. In germline, CDR1 is KGHSH, CDR2 LQKENI. The V segment lost 2 bases and the J segment 5 bases; nucleotides outside the gene matches: 15. DNA of the CDR3: TGTGCCAGCTCACCATCCCTGGGACAGTTTCTTTTAAACGAGCAGTACTTC. This encodes CASSPSLGQFLLNEQYF.

The chain uses TRBV2 and TRBJ2-1; TRBD2 matches at 9 bases. CDR1 and CDR2 (germline): SNHLY, FYNNEI. V lost 8 bases to trimming and J lost 6 bases; unmatched junction nucleotides: 11. The CDR3 contains 15 residues. CDR3 residues: CASSRQGGGGNEQFF. The CDR3 DNA is TGTGCCAGCTCGAGGCAAGGCGGGGGGGGCAATGAGCAGTTCTTC.

The rearrangement links TRBV29-1 to TRBJ2-3; a weak D match, TRBD2 (7 bases). The CDR3 has 13 amino acids. From germline, CDR1 is SQVTM and CDR2 ANQGSEA. Trimming cost V 2 bases and J 8 bases, with 14 bases left between them. This chain's CDR3 is CSVEWGGPGTQYF. The DNA for the CDR3 is TGCAGCGTTGAATGGGGGGGGCCGGGTACGCAGTATTTT.

This clonotype was picked up a small number of times. J is TRBJ2-5 and V is TRBV7-6, with D perhaps TRBD1 (6 bases). Germline values: CDR1 SGHVS, CDR2 FNYEAQ. The CDR3 has 15 amino acids. V lost 1 base, J lost 5 bases, and 14 bases lay in between. CDR3 amino acids: CASSLGVGGWETQYF. CDR3 in DNA: TGTGCCAGCAGCTTAGGGGTTGGGGGCTGGGAGACCCAGTACTTC.

This sequence joins TRBV21-1 and TRBJ2-3. TRBV21-1 is recorded as a pseudogene. The CDR3 is made up of 12 amino acids. The CDR3 protein is CASSKNINTQYF. Here the CDR3 DNA reads TGTGCCAGCAGCAAGAATATTAATACGCAGTATTTT.

V usage is TRBV4-3 and J usage is TRBJ2-5; TRBD2 matches 7 bases. The J call may be mistaken, given a closer DNA end match to TRBJ2-1. CDR3 length equals 18 residues. From germline, CDR1 is LGHNA and CDR2 YSLEER. CDR3 protein: CASSQDPKGGSAKNEQFF. The DNA for the CDR3 is TGCGCCAGCAGCCAAGATCCAAAGGGAGGGTCGGCGAAAAATGAGCAGTTCTTC.

This clonotype occurred a few times. The chain combines TRBV6-2 or TRBV6-3 with TRBJ2-2; D is possibly TRBD2 (5 bases). Between the trimmed V and J ends, which lost 7 bases and 5 bases, there was a span of 17 bases. The CDR3 spans 15 residues. The germline V gene encodes CDR1 MNHEY and CDR2 SVGEGT. CDR3 sequence (DNA): TGTGCCAGCACCCATGGAGGCCTCGCTACCGGGGAGCTGTTTTTT. Protein sequence: CASTHGGLATGELFF.

This clonotype was recorded a few times. The chain employs TRBV11-3 and TRBJ2-1; TRBD2 matches at 9 bases. V lost 0 bases and J lost 5; bases outside the gene matches: 8. CDR1 and CDR2 (germline): SGHNT, YENEEA. This CDR3 has 17 residues. In DNA form, the CDR3 reads TGTGCCAGCAGCTTAGAATTTGCGGGGGGGCTGAACAATGAGCAGTTCTTC. This translates into CASSLEFAGGLNNEQFF.

This clonotype was detected a few times. V and J are TRBV9 and TRBJ2-2; TRBD1 is a possible D gene (5 bases). The ends were cut back, 6 bases at V and 3 bases at J, with 9 bases in the middle. Looked up from germline, CDR1 is SGDLS and CDR2 is YYNGEE. The CDR3 has 13 amino acids. The CDR3: CASTGAYTGELFF. CDR3 coding DNA: TGTGCCAGCACTGGGGCTTACACCGGGGAGCTGTTTTTT.

The V call is TRBV10-3, the J call TRBJ1-5; D may be TRBD1 (6 bases). The CDR3 covers 12 residues. V dropped 5 bases and J dropped 7 bases, with 9 bases sitting between them. Germline CDR1 reads ENHRY; CDR2 reads SYGVKD. The CDR3 sequence is CAISPGDQPQHF. CDR3 in DNA: TGTGCCATCAGTCCAGGGGACCAGCCCCAGCATTTT.

The rearrangement uses TRBV5-5 and TRBJ2-2; 9 nucleotides line up with TRBD1. Germline V lookup: CDR1 SGHKS, CDR2 YYEKEE (reference sequence). CDR3 length: 14 residues. Trimming took 0 bases from V and 6 from J; bases not matched to a gene: 0. The CDR3 loop reads CASSLGQGAGELFF. CDR3 DNA: TGTGCCAGCAGCTTGGGACAGGGGGCCGGGGAGCTGTTTTTT.

This clonotype came up a few times. At one end, the junction sequence differs from germline, possibly due to a read error. The chain couples TRBV9 to TRBJ2-5, with D perhaps matching TRBD1 or TRBD2 (5 bases each). The CDR3 extends over 13 amino acids. Germline V lookup: CDR1 SGDLS, CDR2 YYNGEE. The CDR3 nucleotides are TGTGCCAGCAGCCCTCGGGACGTAGGCGAGCAGTGCTTC. Residues: CASSPRDVGEQCF.

This clonotype was picked up a small number of times. The chain is built from TRBV11-3 and TRBJ1-2, with D unresolved. V was shortened by 5 bases and J by 3 bases, with 13 bases between the two germline ends. CDR1 and CDR2 from the germline V gene are SGHNT and YENEEA. The CDR3 spans 14 residues. CDR3 in DNA: TGTGCCAGCAGCCCCCCCTCCCGGGACTATGGCTACACCTTC. Translating it yields CASSPPSRDYGYTF.

The chain carries TRBV7-3 and TRBJ1-1; no clear D. Between the trimmed V and J ends, which lost 0 bases and 1 base, there was a span of 6 bases. The germline V gene encodes CDR1 SGHTA and CDR2 FQGTGA. CDR3 length equals 14 residues. CDR3 protein: CASSLTMGNTEAFF. The DNA of the CDR3 is TGTGCCAGCAGCTTAACGATGGGGAACACTGAAGCTTTCTTT. The whole variable domain, filled in from reference TRBV7-3 and TRBJ1-1, reads GAGVSQTPSNKVTEKGKYVELRCDPISGHTALYWYRQSLGQGPEFLIYFQGTGAADDSGLPNDRFFAVRPEGSVSTLKIQRTERGDSAVYLCASSLTMGNTEAFFGQGTRLTVV.

This chain connects TRBV7-2 to TRBJ2-7; 7 bases fit TRBD2. Germline V gives CDR1 SGHTA, CDR2 FQGNSA. The CDR3 covers 14 residues. J lost 4 bases, V lost 0 bases, and 3 bases had no gene match. The CDR3 DNA sequence: TGTGCCAGCAGCTTAGCGATGGGGGGGTACGAGCAGTACTTC. The encoded protein is CASSLAMGGYEQYF. The full variable domain, rest sourced from reference TRBV7-2 and TRBJ2-7, is GAGVSQSPSNKVTEKGKDVELRCDPISGHTALYWYRQSLGQGLEFLIYFQGNSAPDKSGLPSDRFSAERTGGSVSTLTIQRTQQEDSAVYLCASSLAMGGYEQYFGPGTRLTVT.

As concerns this clonotype: One junction end disagrees with the germline gene, perhaps due to a read error. The chain is built from TRBV25-1 and TRBJ2-2, with D maybe TRBD2 (5 bases). In germline, CDR1 is MGHDK, CDR2 SYGVNS. The CDR3 covers 16 residues. This chain's CDR3 is CASSAQPGSNTGEPFF. Written as DNA, the CDR3 is TGTGCCAGCAGTGCCCAACCGGGGTCGAACACCGGGGAGCCGTTTTTT.

The chain employs TRBV3-1 and TRBJ2-1, with D possibly TRBD2 on 7 matching bases. The germline gives CDR1 LGHDT, CDR2 YNNKEL (reference sequence). The CDR3 is made up of 16 amino acids. Trimming left V 1 base short and J 2 bases short, with 12 bases between. CDR3 nucleotide sequence: TGTGCCAGCAGCCAAGGAGGGGGGGCACCCTACAATGAGCAGTTCTTC. Its translation is CASSQGGGAPYNEQFF.

The J gene is TRBJ2-4, the V gene TRBV7-2; 8 bases are shared with TRBD1. The CDR3 extends over 17 amino acids. Per germline, CDR1 SGHTA and CDR2 FQGNSA. The V and J ends lost 3 bases and 11 bases, in that order; junction bases with no gene match: 18. The CDR3 is CASSLGRGPGAVRLQYF. CDR3 nucleotides: TGTGCCAGCAGCTTGGGCAGGGGGCCGGGGGCTGTAAGGCTTCAGTACTTC.

The gene calls are TRBV28 and TRBJ2-1, with TRBD2 identical over 13 bases. CDR3 size: 16 residues. V was pared by 4 bases and J by 8 bases, with 8 bases of the junction left unmatched. The V gene's germline CDR1 is MDHEN and CDR2 SYDVKM. CDR3 nucleotide sequence: TGTGCCAGCAGTTCCAGTACTAGCGGGAGGGTCGATGAGCAGTTCTTC. This encodes CASSSSTSGRVDEQFF.

The V call is TRBV7-3, the J call TRBJ2-4; no clear D. This CDR3 comprises 15 residues. V lost 2 bases and J 6 bases, leaving 14 bases between the germline ends. Germline CDR1 reads SGHTA; CDR2 reads FQGTGA. CDR3 residues: CASSLLGLTLNIQYF. The CDR3 nucleotides are TGTGCCAGCAGCTTACTTGGATTGACACTAAACATTCAGTACTTC.

The V gene is TRBV7-8, the J gene TRBJ2-3; D possibly corresponds to TRBD1 (7 bases). The V end lost 2 bases, the J end lost 0 bases, and 12 bases lay between the germline ends. Per germline, CDR1 SGHVS and CDR2 FQNEAQ. This CDR3 contains 16 residues. The CDR3 DNA reads TGTGCCAGCAGCTTAAGGAGGGACAGCAGCACAGATACGCAGTATTTT. Its protein product is CASSLRRDSSTDTQYF.

With regard to this clonotype: Mismatch with germline at one junction end may stem from a read error. The V and J genes are TRBV7-9 and TRBJ2-5; D may match TRBD1 or TRBD2 (5 bases each). Germline V gene sequence: CDR1 SEHNR, CDR2 FQNEAQ (reference sequence). The CDR3 spans 15 residues. CDR3 coding DNA: TGTGCCAGCAGCAGGGACGGAGCGGAACAAGGGACCCAGTACTTC. It codes for CASSRDGAEQGTQYF.

The chain has TRBV10-3 and TRBJ1-2; D is uncertain. Deletions cut 0 bases from V and 2 bases from J, with 7 bases between. The CDR3 sequence is 14 residues long. CDR1 is ENHRY and CDR2 is SYGVKD in the germline V gene. The DNA of the CDR3 is TGTGCCATCAGTGAGTCATGGGAGAACTATGGCTACACCTTC. It is translated as CAISESWENYGYTF.

This clonotype appeared a few times. The CDR3 DNA follows: TGCAGCGTTGGACCCCACGGGGCCCTGAGGGAGACCCAGTACTTC. Amino acids: CSVGPHGALRETQYF. V and J are TRBV29-1 and TRBJ2-5; D may be TRBD1 or TRBD2 (5 bases each). V lost 4 bases, J lost 5 bases, and 20 bases lay in between. The CDR3 length is 15 residues. Germline-derived CDR1 and CDR2 are SQVTM and ANQGSEA.

This clonotype was counted only a few times. The CDR3 is CASSLRRDQPQHF. The CDR3 DNA follows: TGTGCCAGCAGTTTAAGACGGGATCAGCCCCAGCATTTT. This chain connects TRBV12-3 or TRBV12-4 to TRBJ1-5; no clear D. The ends were cut back, 2 bases at V and 5 bases at J, with 7 bases in the middle. The CDR3 sequence is 13 residues long.